This TCR beta chain was profiled in a study of identical twins. The CDR3 sequence is 14 residues long. Trimming took 1 base from V and 0 from J, leaving 5 bases between them. Looked up from germline, CDR1 is SNHLY and CDR2 is FYNNEI. Study outcomes and limitations: Where beta out-of-frame sequences were concerned, excess twin sharing was weaker.

TCRdb reprocessed the 5' RACE reads with MiXCR, giving one entry per CDR3 protein. The profile covers about 190,000 distinct CDR3 sequences, with roughly 15% appearing a single time and around two fifths taken by the ten largest. This clonotype occurred a few times. The antigen remains undetermined. In addition, the sample was reused for a study of T cells expressing NK-cell markers. Turning to that study: The TCR beta repertoires originated in sorted CD3+CD56+NKG2C+, CD3+CD56+NKG2C- and CD3+CD56-NKG2C+ T cells. These clonotypes, the leaders elsewhere, also led the CD3+CD56-NKG2C+ fraction in a few donors. No clear determination of HCMV specificity was made for expanded NKG2C+ T cell clones.

The sequencing sample was made of CD8+ T cells sorted from blood. The chain has TRBV2 and TRBJ2-3; D not certain. The sequence came from a woman between 18 and 30 years old in good health. The CDR3 sequence: CASSEGRSTDTQYF. Here the CDR3 DNA reads TGTGCCAGCAGTGAAGGGCGGAGCACAGATACGCAGTATTTT.